Listed below are T cell receptor beta chains from one sample, sequenced in a study of blood T cells in healthy people across ages. TCRdb itself ran the 5' RACE reads through MiXCR, one entry per CDR3 protein. The sample carries nearly 1 million distinct CDR3 sequences, roughly half recorded once. The sequenced material came from blood. All receptors derive from a woman aged 55-70 years in good health. Both conserved end residues are part of each CDR3. The order of the fields is CDR3 length, clone size, V gene, D gene, J gene, CDR3 DNA, CDR3 protein. D genes are given only for firm matches. Clone size, where shown, is once, few, many, or a class for clones that have expanded.

cdr3_length: 14; clone_size: NA; v_call: TRBV5-1; d_call: NA; j_call: TRBJ2-1; cdr3_nt: TGCGCCAGCAGCTTGGAGGGAGGCTACAATGAGCAGTTCTTC; cdr3_aa: CASSLEGGYNEQFF
cdr3_length: 16; clone_size: NA; v_call: TRBV6-5; d_call: TRBD2; j_call: TRBJ2-5; cdr3_nt: TGTGCCAGCAGAACGAGAGCGGGAGGGGAGGGAGAGACCCAGTACTTC; cdr3_aa: CASRTRAGGEGETQYF
cdr3_length: 17; clone_size: few; v_call: TRBV11-2; d_call: NA; j_call: TRBJ2-3; cdr3_nt: TGTGCCAGCAGCCCCGCACACAGACCTGGGCTCATTAATACGCAGTATTTT; cdr3_aa: CASSPAHRPGLINTQYF
cdr3_length: 13; clone_size: NA; v_call: TRBV15; d_call: NA; j_call: TRBJ2-3; cdr3_nt: TGTGCCACAAGAGAAGCGGGCGCGGATACGCAGTATTTT; cdr3_aa: CATREAGADTQYF
cdr3_length: 17; clone_size: few; v_call: TRBV7-2; d_call: NA; j_call: TRBJ2-7; cdr3_nt: TGTGCCAGCAGCTACAAAACGGGACTCTCAAGCTCCTACGAGCAGTACTTC; cdr3_aa: CASSYKTGLSSSYEQYF
cdr3_length: 13; clone_size: NA; v_call: TRBV7-2; d_call: NA; j_call: TRBJ2-7; cdr3_nt: TGTGCCAGCAGCTTAGGGGGGAAGAGCGAGCAGTACTTC; cdr3_aa: CASSLGGKSEQYF
cdr3_length: 15; clone_size: NA; v_call: TRBV11-3; d_call: TRBD1; j_call: TRBJ2-7; cdr3_nt: TGTGCCAGCAGCTCCCAGGGGGCTCACTCCTACGAGCAGTACTTC; cdr3_aa: CASSSQGAHSYEQYF
cdr3_length: 12; clone_size: NA; v_call: TRBV6-6; d_call: NA; j_call: TRBJ2-5; cdr3_nt: TGTGCCAGCAAGGAGGGGACGGAGACCCAGTACTTC; cdr3_aa: CASKEGTETQYF
cdr3_length: 13; clone_size: NA; v_call: TRBV13; d_call: NA; j_call: TRBJ2-3; cdr3_nt: TGTGCCAGCGAGGCACCCGGCACAGATACGCAGTATTTT; cdr3_aa: CASEAPGTDTQYF
cdr3_length: 15; clone_size: NA; v_call: TRBV6-6; d_call: NA; j_call: TRBJ2-3; cdr3_nt: TGTGCCAGCAGTCAACAGGGAACCACCACAGATACGCAGTATTTT; cdr3_aa: CASSQQGTTTDTQYF
cdr3_length: 17; clone_size: NA; v_call: TRBV7-2; d_call: NA; j_call: TRBJ2-7; cdr3_nt: TGTGCCAGCACCTACCCCCGATGGCGGGGCCCTTTTTACGAGCAGTACTTC; cdr3_aa: CASTYPRWRGPFYEQYF
cdr3_length: 16; clone_size: NA; v_call: TRBV12-3/TRBV12-4; d_call: TRBD2; j_call: TRBJ2-3; cdr3_nt: TGTGCCAGCAGTACGGCCCGAGCGGGAGGAACAGATACGCAGTATTTT; cdr3_aa: CASSTARAGGTDTQYF
cdr3_length: 13; clone_size: NA; v_call: TRBV6-2/TRBV6-3; d_call: NA; j_call: TRBJ1-1; cdr3_nt: TGTGCCAGCTGCGGGACCCTGAACACTGAAGCTTTCTTT; cdr3_aa: CASCGTLNTEAFF
cdr3_length: 17; clone_size: few; v_call: TRBV28; d_call: NA; j_call: TRBJ2-3; cdr3_nt: TGTGCCAGCAGCTGGTCCGAGGCTAGCGAGACGACAGATACGCAGTATTTT; cdr3_aa: CASSWSEASETTDTQYF